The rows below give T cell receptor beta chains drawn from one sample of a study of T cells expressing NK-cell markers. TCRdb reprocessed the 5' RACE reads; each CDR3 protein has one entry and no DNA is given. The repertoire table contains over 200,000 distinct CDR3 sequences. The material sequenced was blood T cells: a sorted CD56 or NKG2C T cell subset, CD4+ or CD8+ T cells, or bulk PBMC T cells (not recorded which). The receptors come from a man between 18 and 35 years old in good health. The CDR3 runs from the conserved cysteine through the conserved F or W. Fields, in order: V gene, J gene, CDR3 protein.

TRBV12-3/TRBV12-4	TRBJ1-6	CASSQTRGVNSPLHF
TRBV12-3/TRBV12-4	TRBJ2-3	CASSPLTGVDTQYF
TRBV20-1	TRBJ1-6	CSARDSRGAENSPLHF
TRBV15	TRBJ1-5	CATNPDRGDQPQHF
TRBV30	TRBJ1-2	CAWTALTGEGYTF
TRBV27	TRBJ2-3	CASYPGGGTDTQYF
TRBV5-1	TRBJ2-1	CASSLVYSGDEQFF
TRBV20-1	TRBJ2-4	CSAPGRGMAKNIQYF
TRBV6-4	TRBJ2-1	CASRDNLNNEQFF
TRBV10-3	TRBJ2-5	CAISESGTRRTQYF
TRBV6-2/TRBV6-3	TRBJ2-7	CASRDSGPSDDEQYF
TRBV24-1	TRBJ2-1	CATSDFGVDEQFF
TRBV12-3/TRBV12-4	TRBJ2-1	CASAPGGLYNEQFF
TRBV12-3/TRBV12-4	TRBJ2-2	CASSLQLLGELFF
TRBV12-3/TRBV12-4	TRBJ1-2	CASSPGTQLNGYTF
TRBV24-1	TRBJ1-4	CATSDRGTTNEKLFF
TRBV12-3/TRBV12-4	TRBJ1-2	CASSHRTEDYGYTF
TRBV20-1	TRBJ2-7	CSASGGMGPEQYF
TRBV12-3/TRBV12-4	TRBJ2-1	CASSLRMGDTYNEQFF
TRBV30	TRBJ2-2	CAWSRGSGELFF
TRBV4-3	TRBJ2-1	CASSQPGTSVNEQFF
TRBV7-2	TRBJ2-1	CASSPAFLLGEQFF
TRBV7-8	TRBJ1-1	CASSREAGENTEAFF
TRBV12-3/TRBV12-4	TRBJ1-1	CASSLGGTTSFF
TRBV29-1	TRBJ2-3	CSVVRGTADTQYF
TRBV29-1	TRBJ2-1	CSVEGVPRSEQFF
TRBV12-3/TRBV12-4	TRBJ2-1	CASSFPGLAGVEQFF
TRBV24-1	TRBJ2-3	CATSDLRGTGGTDTQYF
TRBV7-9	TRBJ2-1	CASSLWGGRSPNEQFF
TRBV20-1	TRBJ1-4	CSARVRGRRSLNEKLFF
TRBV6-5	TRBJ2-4	CASSYTYRALAKNIQYF
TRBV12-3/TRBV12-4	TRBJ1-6	CASSLGGPGQALHF
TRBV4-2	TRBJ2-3	CASSQDFNHSSTDTQYF
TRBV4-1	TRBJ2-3	CASSPVRGYTDTQYF
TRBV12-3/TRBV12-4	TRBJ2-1	CASSPLGGNNEQFF
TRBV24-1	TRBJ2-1	CATSDTGLKGTYNEQFF
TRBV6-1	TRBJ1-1	CASLAGRRTEAFF
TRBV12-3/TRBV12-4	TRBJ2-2	CASSPPGSFLYTGELFF
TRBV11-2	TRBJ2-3	CASSSTLTHTDTQYF
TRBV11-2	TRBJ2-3	CASSWSLRGPADTQYF
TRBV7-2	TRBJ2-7	CASSPYQITYEQYF
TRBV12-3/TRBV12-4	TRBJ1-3	CATKTGDGNTIYF